This T cell receptor (beta chain) emerged from a study of T cell repertoires in ileal Crohn's disease. Trimming shortened V by 8 bases and J by 2 bases, and 17 bases separated the two germline ends. This CDR3 spans 15 amino acids. Per the germline V gene, CDR1 is LNHDA and CDR2 is SQIVND (reference sequence). Each sample's TCRB immunosequencing used roughly 500 nanograms of biopsy DNA. Repertoires were generated with immunoSEQ multiplex PCR, while TCRdb's copy carries only in-frame clones and drops some. This table holds 25,000 to 30,000 clones, roughly three quarters found once. Sequenced input: ileal tissue. The sequence came from an adult with Crohn's disease. The chain recombines TRBV19 with TRBJ2-3; maybe TRBD1 (5 bases). CDR3: CASARPTAITDTQYF. As DNA, the CDR3 is TGTGCCAGTGCTCGCCCGACAGCTATCACAGATACGCAGTATTTT.